This T cell receptor beta chain was retrieved from a study of shared clonotypes between healthy human individuals. Concerning this clone itself: Its matching antigen is unknown.

Some clones are missing from TCRdb's copy, which holds only in-frame ones; the method was immunoSEQ multiplex PCR. The sample consists of more than 850,000 clones, 75% to 85% of them appearing once. General study points: Roughly 5% was the fraction of naive CD4 clonotypes found shared across a few donors. Unshared clonotypes carried lower generation probabilities than those common to all four donors.

Looked up from germline, CDR1 is LGHNT and CDR2 is FRNRAP. CDR3 length: 13 residues. V lost 7 bases and J 5 bases, leaving 14 bases between the germline ends. The chain uses TRBV12-5 and TRBJ2-5, with D perhaps matching TRBD2 (5 bases). The material sequenced was memory CD4+ T cells from PBMCs. Subset given: CD45RA-negative fraction. The sequence derives from a man younger than 30 in good health. Some clones in this sample may be carry-over from other donors' samples. CDR3 in amino acids: CASAQDSWETQYF. The CDR3 bases are TGTGCTAGTGCGCAGGACTCCTGGGAGACCCAGTACTTC.